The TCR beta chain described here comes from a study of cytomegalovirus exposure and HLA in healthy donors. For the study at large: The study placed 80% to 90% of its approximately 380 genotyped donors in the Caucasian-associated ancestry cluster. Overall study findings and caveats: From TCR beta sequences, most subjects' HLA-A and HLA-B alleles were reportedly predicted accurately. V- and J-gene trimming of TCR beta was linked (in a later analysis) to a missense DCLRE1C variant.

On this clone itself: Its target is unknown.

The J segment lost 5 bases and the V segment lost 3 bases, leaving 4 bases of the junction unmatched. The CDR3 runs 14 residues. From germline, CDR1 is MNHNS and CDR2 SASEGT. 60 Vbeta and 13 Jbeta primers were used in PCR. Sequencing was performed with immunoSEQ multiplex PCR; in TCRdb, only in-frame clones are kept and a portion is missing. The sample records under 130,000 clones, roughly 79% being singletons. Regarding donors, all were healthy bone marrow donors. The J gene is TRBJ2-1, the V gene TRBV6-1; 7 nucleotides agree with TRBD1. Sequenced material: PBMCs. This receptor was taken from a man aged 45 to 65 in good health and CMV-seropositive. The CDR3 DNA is TGTGCCAGCAGTGAGTTTCAGGGGGACAATGAGCAGTTCTTC. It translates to CASSEFQGDNEQFF.